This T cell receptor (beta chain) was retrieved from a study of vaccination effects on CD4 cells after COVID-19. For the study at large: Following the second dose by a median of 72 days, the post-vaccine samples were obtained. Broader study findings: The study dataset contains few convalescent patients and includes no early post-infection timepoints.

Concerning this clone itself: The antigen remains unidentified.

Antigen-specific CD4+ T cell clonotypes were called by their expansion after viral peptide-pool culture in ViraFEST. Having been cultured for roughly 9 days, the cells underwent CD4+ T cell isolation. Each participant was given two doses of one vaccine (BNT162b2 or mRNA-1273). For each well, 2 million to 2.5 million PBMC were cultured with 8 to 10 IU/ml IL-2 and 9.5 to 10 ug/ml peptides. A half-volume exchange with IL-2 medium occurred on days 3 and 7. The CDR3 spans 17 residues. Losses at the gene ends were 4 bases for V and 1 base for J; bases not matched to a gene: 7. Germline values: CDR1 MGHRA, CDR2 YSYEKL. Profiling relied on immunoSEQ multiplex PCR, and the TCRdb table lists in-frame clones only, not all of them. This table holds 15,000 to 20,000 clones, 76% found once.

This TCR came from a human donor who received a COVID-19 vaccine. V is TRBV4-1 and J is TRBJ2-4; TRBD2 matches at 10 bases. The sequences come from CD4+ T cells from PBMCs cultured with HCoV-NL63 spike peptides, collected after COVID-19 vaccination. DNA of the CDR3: TGCGCCAGCAGCCCCCTGGGAGCGGGGGGGGCCAAAAACATTCAGTACTTC. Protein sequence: CASSPLGAGGAKNIQYF.